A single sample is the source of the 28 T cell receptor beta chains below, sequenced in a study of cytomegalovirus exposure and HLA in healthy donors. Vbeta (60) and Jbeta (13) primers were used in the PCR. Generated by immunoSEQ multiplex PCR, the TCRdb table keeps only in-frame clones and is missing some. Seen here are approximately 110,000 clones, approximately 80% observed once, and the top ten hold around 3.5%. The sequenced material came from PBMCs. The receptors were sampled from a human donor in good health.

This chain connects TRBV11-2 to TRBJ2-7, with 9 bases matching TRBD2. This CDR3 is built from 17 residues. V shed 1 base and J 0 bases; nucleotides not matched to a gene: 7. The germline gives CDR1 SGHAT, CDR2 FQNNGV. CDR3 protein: CASSLVKGGRASYEQYF. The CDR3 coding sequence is TGTGCCAGCAGCTTAGTGAAAGGCGGGAGGGCCTCCTACGAGCAGTACTTC.

CDR3 sequence (DNA): TGTGCCAGCAGTTCGGTAGACAGAGCCTACGAGCAGTACTTC. Its protein product is CASSSVDRAYEQYF. The chain employs TRBV27 and TRBJ2-7; D may be TRBD1 (5 bases). Germline CDR1 and CDR2: MNHEY and SMNVEV (reference sequence). The CDR3 totals 14 residues. Trimming took 4 bases from V and 2 from J, leaving 12 bases between them.

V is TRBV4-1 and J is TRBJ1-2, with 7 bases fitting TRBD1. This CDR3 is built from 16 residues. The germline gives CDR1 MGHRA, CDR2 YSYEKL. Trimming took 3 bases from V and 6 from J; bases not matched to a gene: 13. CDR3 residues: CASSQVTGAVGNGYTF. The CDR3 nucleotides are TGCGCCAGCAGCCAGGTTACAGGGGCAGTGGGTAATGGCTACACCTTC.

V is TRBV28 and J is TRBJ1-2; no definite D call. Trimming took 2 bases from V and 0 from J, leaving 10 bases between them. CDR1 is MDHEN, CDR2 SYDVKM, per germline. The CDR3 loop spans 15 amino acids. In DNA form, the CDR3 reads TGTGCCAGCAGTTTAGGGAGAAACCCTAACTATGGCTACACCTTC. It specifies CASSLGRNPNYGYTF.

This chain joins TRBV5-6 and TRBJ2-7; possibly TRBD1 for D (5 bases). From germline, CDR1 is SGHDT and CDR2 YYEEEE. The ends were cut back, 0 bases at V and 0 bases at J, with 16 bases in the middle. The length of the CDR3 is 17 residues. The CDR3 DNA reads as TGTGCCAGCAGCTTGGGTCGGACACGCTGGAGCTCCTACGAGCAGTACTTC. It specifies CASSLGRTRWSSYEQYF.

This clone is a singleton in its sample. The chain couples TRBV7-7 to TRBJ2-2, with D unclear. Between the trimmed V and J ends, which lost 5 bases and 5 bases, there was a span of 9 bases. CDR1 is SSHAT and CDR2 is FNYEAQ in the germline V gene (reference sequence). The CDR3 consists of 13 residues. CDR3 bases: TGTGCCAGCAGCCCCCCTTTAACCGGGGAGCTGTTTTTT. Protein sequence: CASSPPLTGELFF.

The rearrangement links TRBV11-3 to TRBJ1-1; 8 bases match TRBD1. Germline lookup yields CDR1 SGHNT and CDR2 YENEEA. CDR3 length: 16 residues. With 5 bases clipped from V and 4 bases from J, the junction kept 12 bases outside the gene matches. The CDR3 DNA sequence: TGTGCCAGCAGCCGTCCAGGACAGGGCCTGATCACTGAAGCTTTCTTT. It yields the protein CASSRPGQGLITEAFF.

The CDR3: CASSITGSGNGYTF. In nucleotides, the CDR3 is TGTGCCAGTAGTATAACGGGAAGTGGGAATGGCTACACCTTC. The gene calls are TRBV19 and TRBJ1-2, with D unclear. The CDR3 loop spans 14 amino acids. V was cut by 2 bases and J by 6 bases, with 13 bases left in between. The germline V gene encodes CDR1 LNHDA and CDR2 SQIVND (reference sequence). The full variable domain, its missing parts supplied by reference TRBV19 and TRBJ1-2, is DGGITQSPKYLFRKEGQNVTLSCEQNLNHDAMYWYRQDPGQGLRLIYYSQIVNDFQKGDIAEGYSVSREKKESFPLTVTSAQKNPTAFYLCASSITGSGNGYTFGSGTRLTVV.

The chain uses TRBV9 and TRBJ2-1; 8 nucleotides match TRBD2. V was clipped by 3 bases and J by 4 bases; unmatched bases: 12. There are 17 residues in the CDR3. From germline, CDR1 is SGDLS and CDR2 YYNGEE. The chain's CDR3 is CASSAPRGAGEYNEQFF. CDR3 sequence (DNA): TGTGCCAGCAGCGCGCCCAGGGGAGCGGGAGAATACAATGAGCAGTTCTTC.

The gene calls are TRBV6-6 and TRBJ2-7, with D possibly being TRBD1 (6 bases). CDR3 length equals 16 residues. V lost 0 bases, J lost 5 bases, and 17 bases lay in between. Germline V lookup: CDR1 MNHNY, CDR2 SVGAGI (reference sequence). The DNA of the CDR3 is TGTGCCAGCAGTTACTCCCACAGGGCCCCTGGCCACGAGCAGTACTTC. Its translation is CASSYSHRAPGHEQYF.

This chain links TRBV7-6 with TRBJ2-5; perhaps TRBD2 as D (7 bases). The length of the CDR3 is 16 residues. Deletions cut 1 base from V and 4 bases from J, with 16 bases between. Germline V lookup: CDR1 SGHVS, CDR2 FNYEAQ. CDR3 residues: CASSLEVGGPLETQYF. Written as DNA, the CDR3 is TGTGCCAGCAGCTTAGAGGTCGGGGGGCCCCTAGAGACCCAGTACTTC.

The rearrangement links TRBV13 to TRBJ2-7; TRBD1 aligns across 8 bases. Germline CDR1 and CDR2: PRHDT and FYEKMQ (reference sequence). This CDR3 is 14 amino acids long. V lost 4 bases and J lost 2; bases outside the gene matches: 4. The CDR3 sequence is CASSSGQVAYEQYF. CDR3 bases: TGTGCCAGCAGCTCGGGACAGGTCGCCTACGAGCAGTACTTC.

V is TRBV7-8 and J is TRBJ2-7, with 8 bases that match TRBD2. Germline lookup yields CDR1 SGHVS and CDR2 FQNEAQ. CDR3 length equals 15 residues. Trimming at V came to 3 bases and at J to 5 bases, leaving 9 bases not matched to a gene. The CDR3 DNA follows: TGTGCCAGCAGCTTGGAGGAGCGGGAGTATCACGAGCAGTACTTC. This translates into CASSLEEREYHEQYF.

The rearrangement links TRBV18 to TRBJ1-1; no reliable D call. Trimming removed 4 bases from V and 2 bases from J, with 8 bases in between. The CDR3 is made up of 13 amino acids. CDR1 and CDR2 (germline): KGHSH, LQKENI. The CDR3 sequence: CASSLAGNTEAFF. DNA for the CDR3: TGTGCCAGCTCACTCGCTGGCAACACTGAAGCTTTCTTT. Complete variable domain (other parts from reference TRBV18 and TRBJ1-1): NAGVMQNPRHLVRRRGQEARLRCSPMKGHSHVYWYRQLPEEGLKFMVYLQKENIIDESGMPKERFSAEFPKEGPSILRIQQVVRGDSAAYFCASSLAGNTEAFFGQGTRLTVV.

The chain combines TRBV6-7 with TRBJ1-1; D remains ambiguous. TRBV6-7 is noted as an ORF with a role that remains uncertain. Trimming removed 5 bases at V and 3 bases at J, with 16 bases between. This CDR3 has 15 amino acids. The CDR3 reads CASSTAVGLDTEAFF. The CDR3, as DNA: TGTGCCAGCAGTACGGCGGTAGGACTCGACACTGAAGCTTTCTTT.

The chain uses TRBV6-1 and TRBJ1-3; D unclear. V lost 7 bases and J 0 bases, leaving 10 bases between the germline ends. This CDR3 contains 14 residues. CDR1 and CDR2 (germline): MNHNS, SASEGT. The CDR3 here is CASKPLSSGNTIYF. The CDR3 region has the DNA TGTGCCAGCAAACCCCTGAGCTCTGGAAACACCATATATTTT.

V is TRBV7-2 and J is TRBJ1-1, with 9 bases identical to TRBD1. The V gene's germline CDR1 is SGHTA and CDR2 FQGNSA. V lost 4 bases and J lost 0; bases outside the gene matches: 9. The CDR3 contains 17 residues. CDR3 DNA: TGTGCCAGCAGCTCGGACAGGGGCTGGAACATGAACACTGAAGCTTTCTTT. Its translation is CASSSDRGWNMNTEAFF.

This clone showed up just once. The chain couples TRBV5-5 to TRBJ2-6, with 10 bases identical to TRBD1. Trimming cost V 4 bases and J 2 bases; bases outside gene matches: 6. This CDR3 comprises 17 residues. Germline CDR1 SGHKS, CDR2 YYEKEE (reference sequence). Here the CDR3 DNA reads TGTGCCAGCAGCAAATTGACAGGGGGCGCTGGGGCCAACGTCCTGACTTTC. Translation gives CASSKLTGGAGANVLTF.

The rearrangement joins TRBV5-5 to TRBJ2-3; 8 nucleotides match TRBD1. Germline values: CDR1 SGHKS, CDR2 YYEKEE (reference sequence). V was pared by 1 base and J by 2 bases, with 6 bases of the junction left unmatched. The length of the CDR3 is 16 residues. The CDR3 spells CASSLFGDRPTDTQYF. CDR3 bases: TGTGCCAGCAGCTTGTTCGGGGACAGGCCCACAGATACGCAGTATTTT.

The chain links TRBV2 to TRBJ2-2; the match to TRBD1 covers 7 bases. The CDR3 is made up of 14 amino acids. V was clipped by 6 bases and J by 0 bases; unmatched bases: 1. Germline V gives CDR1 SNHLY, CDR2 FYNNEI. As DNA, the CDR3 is TGTGCCAGCAGGGGACAGTCGAACACCGGGGAGCTGTTTTTT. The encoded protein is CASRGQSNTGELFF. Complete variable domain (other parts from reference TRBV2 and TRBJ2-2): EPEVTQTPSHQVTQMGQEVILRCVPISNHLYFYWYRQILGQKVEFLVSFYNNEISEKSEIFDDQFSVERPDGSNFTLKIRSTKLEDSAMYFCASRGQSNTGELFFGEGSRLTVL.

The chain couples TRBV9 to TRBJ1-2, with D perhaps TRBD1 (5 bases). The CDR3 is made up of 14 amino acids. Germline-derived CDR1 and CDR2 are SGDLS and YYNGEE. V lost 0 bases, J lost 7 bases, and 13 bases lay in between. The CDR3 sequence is CASSVDTGLSGYTF. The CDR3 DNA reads TGTGCCAGCAGCGTAGACACAGGCTTGTCTGGCTACACCTTC.

For the CDR3, the DNA is TGTGCCAGCTCACCTTCCCCGGGATCGCCTATAGAAGGCTACACCTTC. Its translation is CASSPSPGSPIEGYTF. The chain recombines TRBV18 with TRBJ1-2; D unclear. CDR3 length: 16 amino acids. Trimming took 3 bases from V and 8 from J, leaving 22 bases between them. In germline, CDR1 is KGHSH, CDR2 LQKENI.

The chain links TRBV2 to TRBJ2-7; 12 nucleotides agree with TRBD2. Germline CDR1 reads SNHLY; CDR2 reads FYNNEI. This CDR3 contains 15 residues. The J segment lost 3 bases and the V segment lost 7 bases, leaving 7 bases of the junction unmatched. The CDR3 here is CASTGLAGGNYEQYF. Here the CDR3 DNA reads TGTGCCAGCACTGGCCTAGCGGGAGGGAACTACGAGCAGTACTTC.

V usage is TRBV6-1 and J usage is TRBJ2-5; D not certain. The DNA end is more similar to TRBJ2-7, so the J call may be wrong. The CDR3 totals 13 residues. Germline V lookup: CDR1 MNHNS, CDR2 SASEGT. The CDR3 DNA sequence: TGTGCCAGCAAGATCGCTCCTGCCCACGAGCAGTACTTC. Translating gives CASKIAPAHEQYF.

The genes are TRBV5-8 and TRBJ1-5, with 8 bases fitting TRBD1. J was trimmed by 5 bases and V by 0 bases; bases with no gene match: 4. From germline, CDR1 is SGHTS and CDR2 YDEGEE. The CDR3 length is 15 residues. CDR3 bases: TGTGCCAGCAGCTTGGGGGACAGGAGATATCAGCCCCAGCATTTT. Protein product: CASSLGDRRYQPQHF.

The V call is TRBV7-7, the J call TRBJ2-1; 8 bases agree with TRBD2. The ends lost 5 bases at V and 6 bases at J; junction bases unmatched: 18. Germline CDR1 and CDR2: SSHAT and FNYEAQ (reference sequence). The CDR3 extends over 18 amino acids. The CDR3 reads CASSVPGLAPPRPNEQFF. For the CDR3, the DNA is TGTGCCAGCAGCGTGCCCGGACTAGCCCCGCCGCGCCCCAATGAGCAGTTCTTC.

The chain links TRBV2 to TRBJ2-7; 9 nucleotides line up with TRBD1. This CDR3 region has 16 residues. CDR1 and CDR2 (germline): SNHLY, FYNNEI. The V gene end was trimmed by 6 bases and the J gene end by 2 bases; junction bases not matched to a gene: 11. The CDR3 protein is CASSQRRGTGPYEQYF. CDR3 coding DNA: TGTGCCAGCAGCCAACGCCGGGGGACAGGGCCCTACGAGCAGTACTTC. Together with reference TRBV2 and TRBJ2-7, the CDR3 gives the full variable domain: EPEVTQTPSHQVTQMGQEVILRCVPISNHLYFYWYRQILGQKVEFLVSFYNNEISEKSEIFDDQFSVERPDGSNFTLKIRSTKLEDSAMYFCASSQRRGTGPYEQYFGPGTRLTVT.

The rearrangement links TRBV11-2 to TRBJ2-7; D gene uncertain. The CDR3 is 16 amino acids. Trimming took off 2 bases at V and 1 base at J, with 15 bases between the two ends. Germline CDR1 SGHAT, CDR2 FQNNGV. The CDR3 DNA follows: TGTGCCAGCAGCTTATGGCCCCGAGGCTCTTCCTACGAGCAGTACTTC. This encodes CASSLWPRGSSYEQYF. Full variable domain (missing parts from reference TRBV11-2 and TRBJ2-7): EAGVAQSPRYKIIEKRQSVAFWCNPISGHATLYWYQQILGQGPKLLIQFQNNGVVDDSQLPKDRFSAERLKGVDSTLKIQPAKLEDSAVYLCASSLWPRGSSYEQYFGPGTRLTVT.